This T cell receptor beta chain is drawn from a study of blood T cell repertoires in COVID-19. Study background: There were acute and convalescent COVID-19 samples, and they came from the United States, Italy and Spain.

The CDR3 length is 14 residues. Germline CDR1 and CDR2: ENHRY and SYGVKD. Deletions cut 4 bases from V and 1 base from J, with 10 bases between. Sequencing used immunoSEQ multiplex PCR; TCRdb keeps in-frame clones, though not all of them. The table lists about 130,000 clones, roughly nine tenths of them singletons. In Seattle, patients joined the study during active infection and were tracked longitudinally. The receptor was derived from a man aged 45-60 years with COVID-19, enrolled during active disease. This chain connects TRBV10-3 to TRBJ2-5; the D is unclear. The specimen sequenced was peripheral blood. The CDR3 reads CAISAVSAQETQYF. The CDR3 DNA follows: TGTGCCATCAGTGCGGTGAGCGCCCAAGAGACCCAGTACTTC.